These 18 T cell receptor beta chains were sequenced from one sample in a study of cytomegalovirus exposure and HLA in healthy donors. Researchers ran the PCR with 60 Vbeta and 13 Jbeta primers. Some clones are missing from TCRdb's copy, which holds only in-frame ones; the method was immunoSEQ multiplex PCR. The sample records around 150,000 clones, about three fifths being singletons. Sequencing used PBMCs. Receptors originate from a woman aged 60 to 75 in good health and CMV-seropositive.

V and J are TRBV7-2 and TRBJ2-5; TRBD1 is a possible D gene (6 bases). Germline CDR1 is SGHTA and CDR2 is FQGNSA. There are 13 residues in the CDR3. Trimming pared 4 bases from V and 12 bases from J, leaving 18 bases between. CDR3 sequence (DNA): TGTGCCAGCAGCTGGAACCAACAGGGAATCGAGTACTTC. It encodes CASSWNQQGIEYF.

The chain carries TRBV4-1 and TRBJ1-1; D is undetermined. Between the trimmed V and J ends, which lost 4 bases and 1 base, there was a span of 7 bases. The CDR3 is made up of 13 amino acids. From germline, CDR1 is MGHRA and CDR2 YSYEKL. The CDR3 region is CASSLTANTEAFF. CDR3 nucleotide sequence: TGCGCCAGCAGCCTAACAGCGAACACTGAAGCTTTCTTT.

CDR3 amino acids: CASSEKTGGATNEKLFF. The CDR3, as DNA: TGTGCCAGCAGCGAAAAAACAGGGGGCGCGACTAATGAAAAACTGTTTTTT. The gene calls are TRBV5-4 and TRBJ1-4; 9 positions match TRBD1. The CDR3 length is 17 residues. Per the germline V gene, CDR1 is SGHNT and CDR2 is YYREEE (reference sequence). V lost 4 bases and J lost 2; bases outside the gene matches: 9.

CDR3 coding DNA: TGCAGCGTTTTTGGGGGGGCTCTAGCCAAAAACATTCAGTACTTC. Translated, it gives CSVFGGALAKNIQYF. V usage is TRBV29-1 and J usage is TRBJ2-4, with D possibly TRBD2 on 7 matching bases. This CDR3 region has 15 residues. Trimming stripped 5 bases from V and 0 bases from J, with 14 bases between. Germline V lookup: CDR1 SQVTM, CDR2 ANQGSEA. The full variable domain, completed using reference TRBV29-1 and TRBJ2-4, is SAVISQKPSRDICQRGTSLTIQCQVDSQVTMMFWYRQQPGQSLTLIATANQGSEATYESGFVIDKFPISRPNLTFSTLTVSNMSPEDSSIYLCSVFGGALAKNIQYFGAGTRLSVL.

The chain links TRBV19 to TRBJ1-6; D ambiguous. This CDR3 has 14 amino acids. V was shortened by 3 bases and J by 3 bases, with 6 bases between the two germline ends. CDR1 is LNHDA, CDR2 SQIVND, per germline (reference sequence). The CDR3 protein is CASSMGSYNSPLHF. CDR3 DNA sequence: TGTGCCAGTAGTATGGGCAGCTATAATTCACCCCTCCACTTT.

The rearrangement joins TRBV7-2 to TRBJ2-3; 7 bases line up with TRBD2. The germline gives CDR1 SGHTA, CDR2 FQGNSA. The CDR3 sequence is 14 residues long. V was pared by 4 bases and J by 3 bases, with 4 bases of the junction left unmatched. The CDR3 sequence: CASSSGRATDTQYF. The CDR3 DNA is TGTGCCAGCAGCTCAGGGAGGGCTACAGATACGCAGTATTTT.

This clone was found once. CDR3: CASGFGGYTDTQYF. CDR3 nucleotide sequence: TGTGCCAGCGGCTTTGGCGGTTACACAGATACGCAGTATTTT. The rearrangement uses TRBV27 and TRBJ2-3; the D is unclear. The CDR3 runs to 14 residues. V lost 8 bases and J lost 2, with 14 bases in between. The germline CDR1 and CDR2 sequences are MNHEY and SMNVEV (reference sequence).

V and J are TRBV10-1 and TRBJ1-1, with 8 bases matching TRBD1. With 5 bases clipped from V and 5 bases from J, the junction kept 7 bases outside the gene matches. Germline-derived CDR1 and CDR2 are WNHNN and SYGVQD (reference sequence). This CDR3 contains 14 residues. CDR3 loop: CASSPGQGLTEAFF. The CDR3 nucleotides are TGCGCCAGCAGTCCTGGACAGGGATTAACTGAAGCTTTCTTT.

The chain carries TRBV30 and TRBJ2-5; 11 bases match TRBD2. The V segment lost 2 bases and the J segment 4 bases; nucleotides outside the gene matches: 6. Germline CDR1 GTSNPN, CDR2 SVGIG (reference sequence). The CDR3 covers 15 residues. The CDR3 loop is CAWSPTSGIGETQYF. DNA of the CDR3: TGTGCCTGGAGTCCGACTAGCGGGATAGGAGAGACCCAGTACTTC.

This clone was picked up a small number of times. The chain couples TRBV5-6 to TRBJ1-3; D not resolved. This CDR3 is 14 amino acids long. V lost 4 bases and J 4 bases, leaving 12 bases between the germline ends. In germline, CDR1 is SGHDT, CDR2 YYEEEE. In DNA, the CDR3 is TGTGCCAGCAGCCGAGGAGATCCAGGAAACACCATATATTTT. Its protein is CASSRGDPGNTIYF.

The chain recombines TRBV27 with TRBJ1-1; D unresolved. The V gene lost 5 bases and the J gene lost 0 bases, with 10 bases spanning the gap. This CDR3 contains 14 residues. Germline assignment: CDR1 MNHEY and CDR2 SMNVEV (reference sequence). CDR3 nucleotide sequence: TGTGCCAGCAGTAATTTCAGCGTGAACACTGAAGCTTTCTTT. It is translated as CASSNFSVNTEAFF.

This clone was seen more than once but under ten times. The chain has TRBV7-2 and TRBJ1-1; D not certain. The CDR3 covers 13 residues. Germline CDR1 SGHTA, CDR2 FQGNSA. The V and J ends lost 5 bases and 3 bases respectively, with 10 bases between them. The CDR3 sequence is CASSPPGDTEAFF. CDR3 DNA: TGTGCCAGCAGCCCCCCCGGGGACACTGAAGCTTTCTTT.

This clone appeared a few times. The rearrangement links TRBV30 to TRBJ1-1; D uncertain. The V gene lost 3 bases and the J gene lost 8 bases, with 16 bases spanning the gap. CDR3 length: 13 residues. Germline V gene lookup returns CDR1 GTSNPN and CDR2 SVGIG (reference sequence). This CDR3 is CAWSVAAGGEAFF. For the CDR3, the DNA is TGTGCCTGGAGCGTGGCCGCGGGCGGAGAAGCTTTCTTT.

The rearrangement joins TRBV5-1 to TRBJ2-3; no firm D call. The CDR3 has 16 residues. Germline CDR1 SGHRS, CDR2 YFSETQ. The germline V and J ends were trimmed by 0 bases and 4 bases, with 15 bases remaining between them. CDR3 sequence: CASSLEWSEKPDTQYF. Here the CDR3 DNA reads TGCGCCAGCAGCTTGGAGTGGTCGGAGAAGCCAGATACGCAGTATTTT.

This rearrangement joins TRBV5-1 to TRBJ2-7; 7 bases map to TRBD1. The J segment lost 4 bases and the V segment lost 2 bases, leaving 9 bases of the junction unmatched. Germline CDR1 is SGHRS and CDR2 is YFSETQ. The CDR3 is made up of 15 amino acids. In DNA, the CDR3 is TGCGCCAGCAGCTTAGGGGGCGCCGAGATGTACGAGCAGTACTTC. It specifies CASSLGGAEMYEQYF.

The chain combines TRBV9 with TRBJ2-3; 9 nucleotides align to TRBD1. J gave up 6 bases and V 3 bases, and 5 bases lay outside the gene matches. CDR1 and CDR2 from the germline V gene are SGDLS and YYNGEE. The CDR3 consists of 14 residues. CDR3 amino acids: CASSDGTGTDTQYF. CDR3 sequence (DNA): TGTGCCAGCAGCGACGGGACAGGGACTGATACGCAGTATTTT.

The chain links TRBV7-2 to TRBJ2-1; 13 bases agree with TRBD2. CDR1 is SGHTA and CDR2 is FQGNSA in the germline V gene. The CDR3 spans 16 residues. The V segment lost 5 bases and the J segment 6 bases; nucleotides outside the gene matches: 7. CDR3 sequence: CASSVPLAGGGNEQFF. The CDR3 coding sequence is TGTGCCAGCAGCGTCCCACTAGCGGGAGGGGGCAATGAGCAGTTCTTC. The full variable domain, in which reference TRBV7-2 and TRBJ2-1 provide the parts outside the CDR3, is GAGVSQSPSNKVTEKGKDVELRCDPISGHTALYWYRQSLGQGLEFLIYFQGNSAPDKSGLPSDRFSAERTGGSVSTLTIQRTQQEDSAVYLCASSVPLAGGGNEQFFGPGTRLTVL.

The CDR3 loop reads CASSAADRSYEQYF. The CDR3 DNA is TGTGCCAGCAGTGCGGCGGACAGATCCTACGAGCAGTACTTC. The chain carries TRBV27 and TRBJ2-7; tentative D call: TRBD1 (6 bases). The CDR3 is made up of 14 amino acids. V dropped 5 bases and J dropped 1 base, with 12 bases sitting between them. Germline values: CDR1 MNHEY, CDR2 SMNVEV (reference sequence).